This TCR beta chain was sequenced during a study of shared clonotypes between healthy human individuals (dated by TCRdb to 2020 to 2022). General notes on the study: The cohort comprised two women and a few men aged 18 to 49 years. Different laboratories and diverse techniques were used to prepare libraries and sequence TCR repertoires, to increase sequencing depth and limit assay-specific biases. Between about 0.94 and 10 billion PBMCs per donor were obtained by leukapheresis. For each donor, CD4 naive and CD4 memory were each given three plates, CD8 naive was given two plates, and CD8 memory was given one plate. To estimate repertoire size and how much clonotype sharing occurs between individuals, the study deeply sequenced the blood TCR repertoires of five healthy adults.

What the study reported, not specific to this receptor: Because the study included a small number of donors, the genetic and exposure-history diversity represented was limited. Only blood was sampled, and tissue TCR repertoires likely differ from those in blood. Across a handful of donors, about 4.5% of naive CD4, approximately 3.6% of naive CD8, around 2.5% of memory CD4, and 0.3% to 0.45% of memory CD8 clonotypes were shared. Compared with non-shared clonotypes, the clonotypes found in all four sorted-subset donors had higher generation probabilities. Incomplete sequencing was indicated by rarefaction of sorted-subset datasets, despite the large sequencing depth. Estimated clonotype richness was generally larger for naive than for memory subsets. Pairwise subsampling led to the expectation that sequencing depth would affect the degree of clonotype sharing among donors.

From a lookup of the germline V gene, CDR1 and CDR2 are SGHRS and YFSETQ. V is clipped by 4 bases and J by 4 bases, and the sequence between their germline boundaries is 20 bases long. The cysteine opens and the phenylalanine closes a CDR3 of 16 amino acids. Kept here is only the CDR3 DNA, which spans 48 bases and is read in frame from base 1. Using the deep immunoSEQ assay, multiplex PCR amplified TCR CDR3 regions from genomic DNA. Extracted genomic DNA from each cell subset was spread evenly across all wells of several immunoSEQ 96-well plates, with each plate serving as a replicate. For sorted subsets, each replicate PCR was loaded with 200 ng genomic DNA, equivalent to 25,000 to 30,000 T cell genomes. Purified libraries were quantified with a Qubit 3.0 fluorometer, sized on a Bioanalyzer 2100, and re-quantified with the KAPA Library Quantification kit. Every immunoSEQ 96-well plate was sequenced on a dedicated single-read 150-cycle Illumina NextSeq 550 flow cell. From the authors' description of their analysis: Because only junctional sequences without quality scores were contained in the immunoSEQ output, filtering matching that applied to full-length reads could not be performed. To assign V/J genes and CDR3, sequences were annotated against IMGT germline references using PyIR, a Python wrapper for IgBLAST v1.9. Reads were removed for weak V/J assignments (E-value above 1e-6), missing CDR3, stop codons, out-of-frame junctions, or ambiguous translated residues. A V3J clonotype was defined by an identical inferred V gene, J gene, and CDR3 amino acid sequence. The percentage overlap between two repertoires was calculated by dividing the number of shared unique clonotypes by the size of the smaller repertoire. Repertoire richness was assessed with RTK rarefaction, the Chao1 estimator, and Recon v2.1 estimates of unobserved clonotypes. Generation probabilities were computed with OLGA for all TCRbeta clonotypes obtained by the gDNA method from several donors. This is the immuneACCESS table as TCRdb keeps it, with only in-frame sequences that have V and J called. A part of the clones is gone; compared with another copy, unresolved V genes explain less than half, and the rest is unexplained. The V and J calls and clone size were taken over from that table, and D and trimming were inferred from the DNA. The sample table lists about a million clones, around 77% of them with a count of one. Roughly 0.9% of the sample is held by the ten biggest clonotypes.

The donors were healthy, HIV-negative adults with no recently reported acute infections or vaccinations. Only Caucasian adults living in Nashville, Tennessee, USA were represented among the donors. Magnetic negative selection was used to enrich CD4+ T cells, after which naive cells were positively selected on CD45RA and the negative fraction became the memory subset. Blood was collected by leukapheresis, and PBMCs were isolated by Ficoll-Histopaque density gradient centrifugation and then cryopreserved in liquid nitrogen vapor phase. Analytical flow cytometry was used to check the purity and quantity of each magnetically sorted T cell population. Genomic DNA was isolated from each sorted fraction and quantified by UV absorbance on a Nanodrop 2000c. On this clone: Its cognate antigen has yet to be identified. Qualities for individual bases were not recorded, and no much larger clone is one base off.

Sequencing was carried out using memory CD4+ T cells from PBMCs. The sample's cell subset or site label, in plain terms: CD45RA-negative fraction. This receptor was taken from a young man in good health. Some clones in this sample may be carry-over from other donors' samples. The sequence is built from TRBV5-1 and TRBJ1-1; matching of 5 bases hints at TRBD1 as the D gene. The CDR3 is CASSRTSGAVGTEAFF. The bases read TGCGCCAGCAGCCGGACTAGTGGGGCAGTAGGCACTGAAGCTTTCTTT.